This section outlines one T cell receptor (beta chain) sequence together with its context. Antigen: not known. This entry is derived from a study of T cell responses to AZD1222 COVID-19 vaccine. Per germline, CDR1 WNHNN and CDR2 SYGVQD (reference sequence). V gave up 2 bases and J gave up 3 bases, with 25 bases separating them. The length of the CDR3 is 20 residues. Researchers grouped second doses given at about 4 or about 12 weeks into one pool. Only in-frame clones appear in the TCRdb table, and some are missing; sequencing was by immunoSEQ multiplex PCR. The sample includes roughly 120,000 clones, around 89% of them seen just once. Study observations and caveats: Spike-wide vaccine-associated CD4 TCRs dominated at 160-218 and 743-854.

The sequencing used peripheral blood, collected 28 days after the second AZD1222 dose. This TCR came from an adult who received the AZD1222 COVID-19 vaccine. The chain has TRBV10-1 and TRBJ2-2; D may be TRBD2 (5 bases). CDR3 region: CASSEPQPDFSVEDTGELFF. CDR3 in DNA: TGCGCCAGCAGTGAGCCCCAACCCGACTTTAGCGTGGAGGACACCGGGGAGCTGTTTTTT.